A selection of T cell receptor beta chains follows, all from one sample in a study of T cells in narcolepsy. The method was immunoSEQ multiplex PCR; TCRdb's version includes in-frame clones alone and lacks a portion of them. The table shows nearly 35,000 clones, with roughly 80% occurring only once. The sample was memory (CD45RA-) CD4+ T cells from blood. Receptors were obtained from a human donor in good health. CDR3s include the opening cysteine and the closing phenylalanine or tryptophan. A D gene is named only where the DNA matches it firmly. Rows give clone size only sometimes, using once, few, many, or a class for an expanded clone.

D gene,clone size,J gene,V gene,CDR3 length,CDR3 protein,CDR3 DNA
TRBD1,.,TRBJ1-2,TRBV27,15,CASSRLLDRGHGYTF,TGTGCCAGCAGCAGACTACTCGACAGGGGTCATGGCTACACCTTC
TRBD2,.,TRBJ2-3,TRBV27,15,CASSLTSGSPDTQYF,TGTGCCAGCAGTCTGACTAGCGGGAGCCCAGATACGCAGTATTTT
.,.,TRBJ2-7,TRBV10-3,15,CAISESLGTGYEQHF,TGTGCCATCAGTGAGTCGCTGGGGACGGGCTACGAGCAGCACTTC
.,.,TRBJ2-7,TRBV5-6,13,CASSLGQFYEQYF,TGTGCCAGCAGCTTGGGCCAGTTTTACGAGCAGTACTTC
.,few,TRBJ2-1,TRBV4-2,15,CASSQGLAAYNEQFF,TGTGCCAGCAGCCAAGGTTTGGCTGCGTACAATGAGCAGTTCTTC
.,.,TRBJ1-1,TRBV7-9,13,CASTQGQNTEAFF,TGTGCCAGCACCCAAGGACAGAACACTGAAGCTTTCTTT
.,.,TRBJ1-3,TRBV21-1,16,CASSKGCRVNGNTIYF,TGTGCCAGCAGCAAAGGGTGTAGGGTAAATGGAAACACCATATATTTT
.,.,TRBJ1-2,TRBV4-1,15,CASSPDNGQLYGYTF,TGCGCCAGCAGCCCCGATAATGGACAGCTCTATGGCTACACCTTC
TRBD2,.,TRBJ2-1,TRBV9,17,CASSVDPAGGVYNEQFF,TGTGCCAGCAGCGTAGATCCAGCGGGAGGGGTCTACAATGAGCAGTTCTTC
TRBD1,once,TRBJ1-3,TRBV30,14,CAWGQGRAGNTIYF,TGTGCCTGGGGACAGGGGAGAGCTGGAAACACCATATATTTT
.,.,TRBJ2-7,TRBV7-2,13,CASSLGRDYEQYF,TGTGCCAGCAGCTTGGGTAGGGACTACGAGCAGTACTTC
.,.,TRBJ2-1,TRBV11-2,13,CASSRDGSNEQFF,TGTGCCAGCAGTCGCGACGGATCAAATGAGCAGTTCTTC
.,.,TRBJ2-1,TRBV19,13,CASSGRPLNEQFF,TGTGCCAGTAGTGGGCGGCCCCTTAATGAGCAGTTCTTC
.,.,TRBJ1-2,TRBV19,15,CASSGWTDSPHGYTF,TGTGCCAGTAGTGGTTGGACGGACTCTCCCCATGGCTACACCTTC
.,.,TRBJ2-2,TRBV6-5,15,CASSYSERITGELFF,TGTGCCAGCAGTTATTCGGAGCGGATCACCGGGGAGCTGTTTTTT
TRBD1,once,TRBJ1-2,TRBV28,14,CASSLRQGGYGYTF,TGTGCCAGCAGTCTCCGACAGGGCGGCTATGGCTACACCTTC
TRBD2,.,TRBJ2-2,TRBV4-2,19,CASSQGKGNSGIRTGELFF,TGTGCCAGCAGCCAAGGGAAGGGGAATAGCGGGATTAGAACCGGGGAGCTGTTTTTT
.,.,TRBJ2-3,TRBV9,15,CASSVVASSTDTQYF,TGTGCCAGCAGCGTAGTAGCGTCTAGCACAGATACGCAGTATTTT
TRBD2,once,TRBJ2-5,TRBV19,14,CASSTSSGGGTRYF,TGTGCCAGTAGTACATCTAGCGGGGGTGGGACCCGGTACTTC
.,.,TRBJ2-3,TRBV5-5,12,CASSFPPYTQYF,TGTGCCAGCAGCTTCCCCCCGTATACGCAGTATTTT
.,.,TRBJ2-2,TRBV11-3,14,CASSPTRSTGELFF,TGTGCCAGCAGCCCTACAAGGTCGACCGGGGAGCTGTTTTTT
.,.,TRBJ1-2,TRBV5-6,15,CASSLDRGNGYGYTF,TGTGCCAGCAGCTTGGATCGGGGGAATGGCTATGGCTACACCTTC
.,.,TRBJ1-4,TRBV5-6,16,CASSLGGITTNEKLFF,TGTGCCAGCAGCTTAGGGGGGATTACAACTAATGAAAAACTGTTTTTT
.,.,TRBJ1-5,TRBV7-2,14,CASSPGPAIMPQHF,TGTGCCAGCAGCCCTGGGCCGGCGATCATGCCCCAGCATTTT
TRBD2,once,TRBJ2-1,TRBV27,15,CASSISGGSYNEQFF,TGTGCCAGCAGTATTAGCGGGGGCTCCTACAATGAGCAGTTCTTC
.,.,TRBJ1-2,TRBV6-5,13,CASSYLGPVGYTF,TGTGCCAGCAGTTACCTCGGTCCGGTAGGCTACACCTTC
TRBD2,.,TRBJ2-5,TRBV5-6,15,CASSLSGGGGETQYF,TGTGCCAGCAGCCTTAGCGGGGGAGGTGGTGAGACCCAGTACTTC
TRBD1,.,TRBJ2-7,TRBV2,13,CASSWDRSYEQYF,TGTGCCAGCAGCTGGGACAGGTCCTACGAGCAGTACTTC
.,.,TRBJ2-2,TRBV4-3,16,CASSQDEGVRTGELFF,TGCGCCAGCAGCCAAGATGAAGGGGTCCGCACCGGGGAGCTGTTTTTT
.,.,TRBJ1-6,TRBV27,15,CASSFDPRQNSPLHF,TGTGCCAGCAGTTTCGACCCCCGACAAAATTCACCCCTCCACTTT
.,.,TRBJ2-2,TRBV6-5,15,CASSPDNRNTGELFF,TGTGCCAGCAGCCCCGACAACCGAAACACCGGGGAGCTGTTTTTT
.,.,TRBJ2-5,TRBV6-6,14,CASSYSYYQETQYF,TGTGCCAGCAGTTACTCATACTATCAAGAGACCCAGTACTTC
.,.,TRBJ2-7,TRBV4-3,15,CASSLSEGPSYEQYF,TGCGCCAGCAGCCTTTCCGAGGGTCCCTCCTACGAGCAGTACTTC
TRBD1,.,TRBJ2-1,TRBV5-6,17,CASSINRGLRPYNEQFF,TGTGCCAGCAGCATAAACAGGGGCCTGCGGCCCTACAATGAGCAGTTCTTC
TRBD1,.,TRBJ2-7,TRBV11-2,15,CASSLNPGQKYEQYF,TGTGCCAGCAGCCTCAATCCGGGACAGAAATACGAGCAGTACTTC
.,.,TRBJ1-4,TRBV7-9,10,CASSREKLFF,TGTGCCAGCAGCCGCGAAAAACTGTTTTTT
.,.,TRBJ1-3,TRBV7-2,15,CASSRDQIGGNTIYF,TGTGCCAGCAGCCGGGACCAGATTGGGGGAAACACCATATATTTT
.,.,TRBJ2-3,TRBV18,13,CASSPGNTDTQYF,TGTGCCAGCTCACCAGGGAACACAGATACGCAGTATTTT
.,.,TRBJ1-3,TRBV7-3,18,CASSPEEDHHPSGNTIYF,TGTGCCAGCAGCCCGGAAGAGGACCACCATCCCTCTGGAAACACCATATATTTT
TRBD2,.,TRBJ2-1,TRBV6-4,15,CASSDSSGSYNEQFF,TGTGCCAGCAGTGACTCTAGCGGGAGTTACAATGAGCAGTTCTTC
TRBD2,once,TRBJ2-1,TRBV11-2,17,CASSFHSGGQSYNEQFF,TGTGCCAGCAGCTTCCATAGCGGGGGGCAATCCTACAATGAGCAGTTCTTC
TRBD2,.,TRBJ2-1,TRBV4-1,16,CASSQDLSGGAWEQFF,TGCGCCAGCAGCCAAGATCTTAGCGGGGGGGCCTGGGAGCAGTTCTTC
.,.,TRBJ2-3,TRBV6-1,11,CASSVTDTQYF,TGTGCCAGCAGTGTCACAGATACGCAGTATTTT
.,.,TRBJ2-7,TRBV27,14,CASSAPGGPYEQYF,TGTGCCAGCAGCGCCCCCGGAGGCCCCTACGAGCAGTACTTC
TRBD2,.,TRBJ2-5,TRBV5-8,16,CASSQGLAGGMETQYF,TGTGCCAGCAGCCAGGGACTAGCGGGAGGAATGGAGACCCAGTACTTC
.,.,TRBJ2-7,TRBV6-1,10,CASSAYEQYF,TGTGCCAGCAGTGCCTACGAGCAGTACTTC
TRBD2,.,TRBJ2-3,TRBV4-3,15,CASSQTTYRGGTQYF,TGCGCCAGCAGCCAAACTACCTACCGCGGGGGTACGCAGTATTTT
TRBD1,.,TRBJ1-5,TRBV19,15,CASSIEGTGVRSQHF,TGTGCCAGTAGTATAGAAGGGACAGGGGTTAGGTCCCAGCATTTT